This T cell receptor beta chain was sequenced during a study of T-cell memory formation after mild COVID-19. The CDR3 runs to 11 residues. Germline V gives CDR1 GTSNPN, CDR2 SVGIG (reference sequence). Trimming left V 4 bases short and J 6 bases short, with 10 bases between. The table lists this clonotype with a few counts. A 5'RACE reaction primed in the constant segment made cDNA libraries of TCR alpha and TCR beta, and these carried sample barcodes and UMIs. In TCRdb, the 5' RACE reads were re-called with MiXCR into one record per CDR3 protein. Of 550,000 to 650,000 distinct CDR3 sequences listed, roughly a sixth were seen once; the top ten hold roughly 7.7%.

Sequencing used PBMCs or a T cell subset sorted from them (not recorded which). V is TRBV30 and J is TRBJ2-7; D might be TRBD1 (5 bases). The receptor was isolated from an adult woman who had mild COVID-19 (a few samples of this study predate the infection). Cell type and time point are not known. The CDR3 DNA follows: TGTGCCTGGAATCTAAGGGGCGAGCAGTACTTC. Translated, it gives CAWNLRGEQYF.